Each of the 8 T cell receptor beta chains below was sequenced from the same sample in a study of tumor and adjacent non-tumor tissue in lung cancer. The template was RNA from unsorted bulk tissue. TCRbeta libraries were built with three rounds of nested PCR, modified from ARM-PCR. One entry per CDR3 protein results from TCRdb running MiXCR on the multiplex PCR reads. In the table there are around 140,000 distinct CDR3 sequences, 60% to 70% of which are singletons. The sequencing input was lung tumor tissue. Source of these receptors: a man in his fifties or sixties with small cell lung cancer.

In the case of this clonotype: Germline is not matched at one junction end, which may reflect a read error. CDR3 region: CTSSPTGAPYNEQFF. CDR3 in DNA: TGTACCAGCAGCCCGACGGGGGCCCCCTACAATGAGCAGTTCTTC. The chain recombines TRBV13 with TRBJ2-1, with D perhaps matching TRBD1 or TRBD2 (6 bases each). In germline, CDR1 is PRHDT, CDR2 FYEKMQ (reference sequence). This CDR3 has 15 residues.

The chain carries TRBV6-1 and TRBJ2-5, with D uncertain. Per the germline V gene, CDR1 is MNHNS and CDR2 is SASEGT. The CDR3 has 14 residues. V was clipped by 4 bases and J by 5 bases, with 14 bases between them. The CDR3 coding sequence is TGTGCCAGCAGTGTAAGTCCTCTCGGGGAGACCCAGTACTTC. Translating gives CASSVSPLGETQYF.

The DNA of the CDR3 is TGTGCCAGCAGCCGGGAGGGTAATACGGTCCTCCATGAGCAGTTCTTC. This translates into CASSREGNTVLHEQFF. The chain employs TRBV11-2 and TRBJ2-1; 8 nucleotides agree with TRBD2. CDR3 length: 16 amino acids. The germline CDR1 and CDR2 sequences are SGHAT and FQNNGV. The J segment lost 8 bases and the V segment lost 5 bases, leaving 14 bases of the junction unmatched.

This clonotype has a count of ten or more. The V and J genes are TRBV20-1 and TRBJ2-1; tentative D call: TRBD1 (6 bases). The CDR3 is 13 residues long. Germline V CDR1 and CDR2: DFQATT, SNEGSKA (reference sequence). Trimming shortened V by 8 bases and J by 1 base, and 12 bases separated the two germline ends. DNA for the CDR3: TGCAGTCCTCAGGGGAGTTCCTACAATGAGCAGTTCTTC. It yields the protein CSPQGSSYNEQFF.

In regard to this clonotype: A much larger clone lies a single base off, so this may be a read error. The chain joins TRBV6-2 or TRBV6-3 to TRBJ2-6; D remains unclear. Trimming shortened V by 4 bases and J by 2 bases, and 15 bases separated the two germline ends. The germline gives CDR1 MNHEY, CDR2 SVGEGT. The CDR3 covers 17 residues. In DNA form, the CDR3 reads TGTGCCAGCAGTTTTCTGGCGAGACCTGCTGGGGCCAACGTCCTGACTTTC. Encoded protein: CASSFLARPAGANVLTF.

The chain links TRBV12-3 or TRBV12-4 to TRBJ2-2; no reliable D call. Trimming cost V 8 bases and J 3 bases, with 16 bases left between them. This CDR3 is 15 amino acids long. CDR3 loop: CASGSSGTDTGELFF. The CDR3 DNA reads TGTGCCAGCGGTTCCTCTGGTACAGACACCGGGGAGCTGTTTTTT.

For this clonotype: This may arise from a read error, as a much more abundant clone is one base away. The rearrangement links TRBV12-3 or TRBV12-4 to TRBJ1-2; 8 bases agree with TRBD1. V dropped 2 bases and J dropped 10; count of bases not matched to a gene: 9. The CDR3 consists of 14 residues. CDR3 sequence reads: CASSLRDRRTDYTF. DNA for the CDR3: TGTGCCAGCAGTTTAAGGGACAGGCGTACGGACTACACCTTC.

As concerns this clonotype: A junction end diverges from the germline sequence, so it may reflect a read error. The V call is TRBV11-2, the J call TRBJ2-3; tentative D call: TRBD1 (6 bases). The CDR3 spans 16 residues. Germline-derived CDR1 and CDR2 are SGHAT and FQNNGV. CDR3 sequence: CVSSPDRVRSTDTQYF. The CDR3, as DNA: TGTGTCAGCAGCCCGGACAGAGTTCGTTCAACAGATACGCAGTATTTT.